One and the same sample provided the 32 T cell receptor beta chains below, sequenced in a study of Ad26.COV2.S vaccination and SARS-CoV-2 variants. As for treatment: 15 to 20 received Ad26.COV2.S at low or high dose, single or two shots; several received placebo; per-sample allocation not given. Sample collection was performed on day 63 after the first vaccine or placebo injection. Generated by immunoSEQ multiplex PCR, the TCRdb table keeps only in-frame clones and is missing some. This table holds around 450,000 clones, about nine tenths found once. The sample in question was peripheral blood, obtained in a trial of Ad26.COV2.S vaccine versus placebo. All receptors come from a person aged 18-65 years who received the Ad26.COV2.S COVID-19 vaccine or a placebo.

This chain links TRBV10-3 with TRBJ2-7; tentatively, D is TRBD2 (6 bases). Trimming stripped 6 bases from V and 7 bases from J, with 16 bases between. From germline, CDR1 is ENHRY and CDR2 SYGVKD. The CDR3 has 13 amino acids. CDR3 residues: CAIRGTLLGEQYF. CDR3 coding DNA: TGTGCCATCAGGGGGACTCTCCTGGGGGAGCAGTACTTC.

V is TRBV2 and J is TRBJ2-1; TRBD2 matches at 7 bases. CDR1 and CDR2 from the germline V gene are SNHLY and FYNNEI. Unmatched junction bases numbered 12, after V lost 3 bases and J lost 10 bases. This CDR3 contains 15 residues. The CDR3 DNA is TGTGCCAGCAGTGATCTTGGACTAGACCCGAGAGAGCAGTTCTTC. Protein product: CASSDLGLDPREQFF. The whole variable domain, filled in from reference TRBV2 and TRBJ2-1, reads EPEVTQTPSHQVTQMGQEVILRCVPISNHLYFYWYRQILGQKVEFLVSFYNNEISEKSEIFDDQFSVERPDGSNFTLKIRSTKLEDSAMYFCASSDLGLDPREQFFGPGTRLTVL.

This chain links TRBV7-2 with TRBJ2-7, with 9 bases identical to TRBD1. The length of the CDR3 is 14 residues. Trimming cost V 7 bases and J 2 bases; bases outside gene matches: 6. Germline CDR1 is SGHTA and CDR2 is FQGNSA. As DNA, the CDR3 is TGTGCCAGCACCCGGGGGACAGGGCCCTACGAGCAGTACTTC. This encodes CASTRGTGPYEQYF.

The CDR3 DNA sequence: TGCGCCAGCGGCCCAGATAGCAATCAGCCCCAGCATTTT. Protein product: CASGPDSNQPQHF. The genes are TRBV10-2 and TRBJ1-5; no definite D call. With 8 bases removed from V and 0 bases from J, the gap between germline ends came to 8 bases. Germline V gives CDR1 WSHSY, CDR2 SAAADI. This CDR3 has 13 amino acids.

V and J are TRBV5-1 and TRBJ1-6; D is unresolved. Germline CDR1 reads SGHRS; CDR2 reads YFSETQ. Trimming took off 0 bases at V and 8 bases at J, with 15 bases between the two ends. The CDR3 has 16 residues. The CDR3 DNA reads TGCGCCAGCAGCTTGGCCGGCGGCAAACGTGATTCACCCCTCCACTTT. Its protein product is CASSLAGGKRDSPLHF. Full variable domain (remainder filled in from reference TRBV5-1 and TRBJ1-6): KAGVTQTPRYLIKTRGQQVTLSCSPISGHRSVSWYQQTPGQGLQFLFEYFSETQRNKGNFPGRFSGRQFSNSRSEMNVSTLELGDSALYLCASSLAGGKRDSPLHFGNGTRLTVT.

The chain has TRBV14 and TRBJ2-1; 10 bases fit TRBD1. Germline V gene lookup returns CDR1 SGHDN and CDR2 FVKESK. The CDR3 has 16 amino acids. V shed 3 bases and J 1 base; nucleotides not matched to a gene: 3. CDR3 coding DNA: TGTGCCAGCAGCCATTCGGGACAGGGGTCCTACAATGAGCAGTTCTTC. Translation gives CASSHSGQGSYNEQFF.

The chain uses TRBV24-1 and TRBJ2-5, with D perhaps matching TRBD1 (6 bases). Trimming shortened V by 2 bases and J by 4 bases, and 16 bases separated the two germline ends. This CDR3 comprises 16 residues. Germline V gene data show CDR1 as KGHDR and CDR2 as SFDVKD. CDR3 region: CATSDSGGGWRETQYF. The DNA of the CDR3 is TGTGCCACCAGTGATTCGGGTGGGGGCTGGAGAGAGACCCAGTACTTC.

The chain joins TRBV7-3 to TRBJ2-1; no clear D. Trimming removed 1 base at V and 7 bases at J, with 14 bases between. The V gene's germline CDR1 is SGHTA and CDR2 FQGTGA. This CDR3 region has 15 residues. The CDR3 coding sequence is TGTGCCAGCAGCTTAAGAGTCGAGTTTTTGAATGAGCAGTTCTTC. As protein: CASSLRVEFLNEQFF.

This sequence joins TRBV6-2 or TRBV6-3 and TRBJ1-1; D not certain. The CDR3 extends over 15 amino acids. Looked up from germline, CDR1 is MNHEY and CDR2 is SVGEGT. Trimming left V 0 bases short and J 0 bases short, with 8 bases between. DNA of the CDR3: TGTGCCAGCAGTTACTCTGTCAGGCTGAACACTGAAGCTTTCTTT. Translating it yields CASSYSVRLNTEAFF.

Concerning this clone itself: Since a much larger clone is just one base distant, this may be a read error. This sequence joins TRBV28 and TRBJ2-3; D remains ambiguous. This CDR3 comprises 11 residues. Germline values: CDR1 MDHEN, CDR2 SYDVKM. Trimming removed 2 bases at V and 6 bases at J, with 3 bases between. CDR3 region: CASSLGDTQYF. The CDR3 coding sequence is TGTGCCAGCAGTTTAGGGGATACGCAGTATTTT.

This chain joins TRBV24-1 and TRBJ2-7; D is undetermined. V was trimmed by 2 bases and J by 9 bases, leaving 16 bases between them. The CDR3 consists of 14 residues. The germline V gene encodes CDR1 KGHDR and CDR2 SFDVKD. CDR3 in amino acids: CATSDSRAGGVQYF. The CDR3 DNA sequence: TGTGCCACCAGTGATTCCCGTGCTGGTGGTGTGCAGTACTTC.

This chain joins TRBV27 and TRBJ2-7; possibly TRBD1 for D (5 bases). CDR3 length: 15 residues. The germline V and J ends were trimmed by 5 bases and 2 bases, with 16 bases remaining between them. The germline V gene has CDR1 MNHEY and CDR2 SMNVEV (reference sequence). CDR3 coding DNA: TGTGCCAGCAGTCCCTCAGGGCGGAGCACCTACGAGCAGTACTTC. It translates to CASSPSGRSTYEQYF.

V gene TRBV28 combines with J gene TRBJ2-1; 11 nucleotides align to TRBD2. Germline loops: CDR1 MDHEN, CDR2 SYDVKM. The CDR3 spans 15 residues. Trimming removed 11 bases from V and 0 bases from J; junction bases left unmatched: 6. In DNA, the CDR3 is TGTGCCGGGGGAACTAGCGGGAGCTCCTACAATGAGCAGTTCTTC. Its protein is CAGGTSGSSYNEQFF.

This sequence joins TRBV6-5 and TRBJ2-5, with TRBD1 matching over 7 bases. V lost 5 bases and J lost 4; bases outside the gene matches: 7. The CDR3 sequence is 14 residues long. CDR1 and CDR2 (germline): MNHEY, SVGAGI. DNA of the CDR3: TGTGCCAGCAGTACCGAGAGGGGGCGAGAGACCCAGTACTTC. Protein sequence: CASSTERGRETQYF.

This chain uses TRBV7-2 with TRBJ2-5; no reliable D call. The CDR3 runs 14 residues. The V and J ends lost 1 base and 4 bases respectively, with 10 bases between them. Germline values: CDR1 SGHTA, CDR2 FQGNSA. The DNA of the CDR3 is TGTGCCAGCAGCTTAGAGCTAGTGGGAGAGACCCAGTACTTC. It translates to CASSLELVGETQYF.

The rearrangement uses TRBV19 and TRBJ2-3; 10 nucleotides match TRBD2. Trimming took 5 bases from V and 0 from J; bases not matched to a gene: 14. Germline CDR1 reads LNHDA; CDR2 reads SQIVND (reference sequence). The CDR3 runs 19 residues. For the CDR3, the DNA is TGTGCCAGTAGTGATGGACTAGCGGTGAGCGGGTCTAGCACAGATACGCAGTATTTT. Translated: CASSDGLAVSGSSTDTQYF.

The chain has TRBV4-1 and TRBJ2-7; D may be TRBD2 (6 bases). This CDR3 comprises 14 residues. The germline V and J ends were trimmed by 4 bases and 1 base, with 11 bases remaining between them. Germline assignment: CDR1 MGHRA and CDR2 YSYEKL. CDR3 nucleotide sequence: TGCGCCAGCAGCCTGGGGACTCTATCCTACGAGCAGTACTTC. It specifies CASSLGTLSYEQYF.

The rearrangement uses TRBV27 and TRBJ2-2, with 12 bases that match TRBD2. After removal of 5 bases from V and 1 base from J, the junction contained 2 bases not matched to a gene. CDR1 MNHEY and CDR2 SMNVEV come from the germline V gene (reference sequence). This CDR3 has 16 amino acids. The CDR3 DNA is TGTGCCAGCAGTGGACTAGCGGGAATGAACACCGGGGAGCTGTTTTTT. Residues: CASSGLAGMNTGELFF.

The chain joins TRBV3-1 (or the pseudogene TRBV3-2) to TRBJ2-7; 14 bases align to TRBD2. V was pared by 0 bases and J by 6 bases, with 16 bases of the junction left unmatched. Germline V gene data show CDR1 as LGHDT and CDR2 as YNNKEL (reference sequence). The CDR3 sequence is 20 residues long. Here the CDR3 DNA reads TGTGCCAGCAGCCAAGATTGGGGACTAGCGGGAGTTCGACCTCCCTTCGAGCAGTACTTC. Translating it yields CASSQDWGLAGVRPPFEQYF.

The chain is built from TRBV28 and TRBJ1-1, with D maybe TRBD1 (5 bases). The germline CDR1 and CDR2 sequences are MDHEN and SYDVKM. V was shortened by 3 bases and J by 0 bases, with 11 bases between the two germline ends. The CDR3 extends over 15 amino acids. CDR3 region: CASSFPTDMNTEAFF. The CDR3 DNA follows: TGTGCCAGCAGTTTCCCGACAGACATGAACACTGAAGCTTTCTTT.

This chain links TRBV10-3 with TRBJ2-7, with D tentatively TRBD1 or TRBD2 (5 bases each). The CDR3 totals 14 residues. Looked up from germline, CDR1 is ENHRY and CDR2 is SYGVKD. The V gene lost 4 bases and the J gene lost 2 bases, with 12 bases spanning the gap. The CDR3: CAISAGQGAYEQYF. As DNA, the CDR3 is TGTGCCATCAGTGCTGGGCAGGGAGCCTACGAGCAGTACTTC.

V gene TRBV7-3 combines with J gene TRBJ2-5; 9 bases agree with TRBD1. Germline V CDR1 and CDR2: SGHTA, FQGTGA. The ends lost 5 bases at V and 3 bases at J; junction bases unmatched: 10. The CDR3 consists of 16 residues. The CDR3 DNA follows: TGTGCCAGCAGCGTAGCCGGGACAGGGTTCGAAGAGACCCAGTACTTC. It is translated as CASSVAGTGFEETQYF.

J is TRBJ2-5 and V is TRBV7-2, with 9 bases identical to TRBD2. Germline loops: CDR1 SGHTA, CDR2 FQGNSA. This CDR3 has 15 residues. V was pared by 2 bases and J by 1 base, with 2 bases of the junction left unmatched. The CDR3 region is CASSLRSGSQETQYF. Written as DNA, the CDR3 is TGTGCCAGCAGCTTACGTAGCGGGAGCCAAGAGACCCAGTACTTC.

This rearrangement joins TRBV2 to TRBJ1-5; 8 bases line up with TRBD1. The CDR3 is 16 amino acids. V lost 4 bases, J lost 1 base, and 6 bases stayed unmatched. Looked up from germline, CDR1 is SNHLY and CDR2 is FYNNEI. The CDR3 sequence: CASSGQGSFSNQPQHF. The CDR3 bases are TGTGCCAGCAGTGGACAGGGGAGTTTCAGCAATCAGCCCCAGCATTTT.

The chain recombines TRBV9 with TRBJ2-1; D ambiguous. The germline V gene encodes CDR1 SGDLS and CDR2 YYNGEE. V gave up 3 bases and J gave up 5 bases, with 9 bases separating them. This CDR3 region has 13 residues. The CDR3 DNA reads TGTGCCAGCAGCGAACAGCAACACAATGAGCAGTTCTTC. Translated: CASSEQQHNEQFF.

V gene TRBV5-1 combines with J gene TRBJ2-5; 7 positions agree with TRBD1. This CDR3 is built from 14 residues. Germline CDR1 reads SGHRS; CDR2 reads YFSETQ. The V segment lost 3 bases and the J segment 5 bases; nucleotides outside the gene matches: 7. The CDR3 is CASSSGQEGETQYF. CDR3 nucleotides: TGCGCCAGCAGCTCAGGACAGGAAGGGGAGACCCAGTACTTC. Full variable domain (missing parts from reference TRBV5-1 and TRBJ2-5): KAGVTQTPRYLIKTRGQQVTLSCSPISGHRSVSWYQQTPGQGLQFLFEYFSETQRNKGNFPGRFSGRQFSNSRSEMNVSTLELGDSALYLCASSSGQEGETQYFGPGTRLLVL.

The CDR3 DNA reads as TGTGCCAGCAGCTTAGCTCAGGCCTACGAGCAGTACTTC. Translated: CASSLAQAYEQYF. The chain combines TRBV11-2 with TRBJ2-7; no reliable D call. The germline CDR1 and CDR2 sequences are SGHAT and FQNNGV. The CDR3 is 13 amino acids. The germline V and J ends were trimmed by 1 base and 2 bases, with 6 bases remaining between them.

J is TRBJ1-3 and V is TRBV5-4, with unresolved D. V was cut by 4 bases and J by 4 bases, with 9 bases left in between. Per the germline V gene, CDR1 is SGHNT and CDR2 is YYREEE (reference sequence). CDR3 length: 13 amino acids. The chain's CDR3 is CASSPDPGNTIYF. Here the CDR3 DNA reads TGTGCCAGCAGCCCCGACCCGGGAAACACCATATATTTT.

The chain uses TRBV10-3 and TRBJ1-3, with D maybe TRBD1 (6 bases). CDR1 and CDR2 from the germline V gene are ENHRY and SYGVKD. V was shortened by 0 bases and J by 0 bases, with 15 bases between the two germline ends. The CDR3 spans 18 residues. CDR3: CAISESRVGTYSGNTIYF. As DNA, the CDR3 is TGTGCCATCAGTGAGTCGAGGGTCGGGACATACTCTGGAAACACCATATATTTT.

CDR3 residues: CASSLERQGMNEQFF. The CDR3 nucleotides are TGTGCCAGCAGCTTAGAGCGCCAGGGTATGAATGAGCAGTTCTTC. V is TRBV11-3 and J is TRBJ2-1; D possibly corresponds to TRBD1 (5 bases). The V gene's germline CDR1 is SGHNT and CDR2 YENEEA. The CDR3 sequence is 15 residues long. Deletions cut 0 bases from V and 7 bases from J, with 13 bases between. The full variable domain, completed using reference TRBV11-3 and TRBJ2-1, is EAGVVQSPRYKIIEKKQPVAFWCNPISGHNTLYWYLQNLGQGPELLIRYENEEAVDDSQLPKDRFSAERLKGVDSTLKIQPAELGDSAVYLCASSLERQGMNEQFFGPGTRLTVL.

The chain carries TRBV12-3 or TRBV12-4 and TRBJ1-4, with D unclear. Trimming took 5 bases from V and 5 from J, leaving 9 bases between them. This CDR3 has 13 amino acids. The CDR3 DNA reads TGTGCCAGCAGTCCCTCGCTGAATGAAAAACTGTTTTTT. It is translated as CASSPSLNEKLFF.

The chain couples TRBV20-1 to TRBJ2-1; D perhaps matches TRBD2 (5 bases). The CDR3 is 12 residues long. Germline CDR1 reads DFQATT; CDR2 reads SNEGSKA (reference sequence). V was shortened by 3 bases and J by 9 bases, with 12 bases between the two germline ends. The CDR3 here is CSASRTRAEQFF. DNA for the CDR3: TGCAGTGCTAGTAGAACTAGAGCTGAGCAGTTCTTC.